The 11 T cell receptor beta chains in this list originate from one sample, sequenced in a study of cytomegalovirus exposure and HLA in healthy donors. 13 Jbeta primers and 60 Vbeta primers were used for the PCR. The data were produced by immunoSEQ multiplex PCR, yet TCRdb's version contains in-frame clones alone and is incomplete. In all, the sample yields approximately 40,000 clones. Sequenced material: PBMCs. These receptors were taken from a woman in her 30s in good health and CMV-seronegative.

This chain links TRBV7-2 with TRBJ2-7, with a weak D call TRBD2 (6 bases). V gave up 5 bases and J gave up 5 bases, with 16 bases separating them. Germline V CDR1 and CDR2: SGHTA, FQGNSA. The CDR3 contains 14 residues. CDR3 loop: CASSLPRGTDEQYF. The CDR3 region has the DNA TGTGCCAGCAGCCTCCCGCGGGGAACAGACGAGCAGTACTTC. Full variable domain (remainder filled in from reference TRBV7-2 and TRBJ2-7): GAGVSQSPSNKVTEKGKDVELRCDPISGHTALYWYRQSLGQGLEFLIYFQGNSAPDKSGLPSDRFSAERTGGSVSTLTIQRTQQEDSAVYLCASSLPRGTDEQYFGPGTRLTVT.

CDR3 sequence (DNA): TGTGCCAGCCAAGAGGGTACCTACGAGCAGTACTTC. Translation: CASQEGTYEQYF. V is TRBV7-9 and J is TRBJ2-7; maybe TRBD2 (5 bases). The germline V gene has CDR1 SEHNR and CDR2 FQNEAQ (reference sequence). V dropped 8 bases and J dropped 2 bases, with 10 bases sitting between them. The CDR3 consists of 12 residues. Combining the CDR3 with reference TRBV7-9 and TRBJ2-7 gives the whole variable domain DTGVSQNPRHKITKRGQNVTFRCDPISEHNRLYWYRQTLGQGPEFLTYFQNEAQLEKSRLLSDRFSAERPKGSFSTLEIQRTEQGDSAMYLCASQEGTYEQYFGPGTRLTVT.

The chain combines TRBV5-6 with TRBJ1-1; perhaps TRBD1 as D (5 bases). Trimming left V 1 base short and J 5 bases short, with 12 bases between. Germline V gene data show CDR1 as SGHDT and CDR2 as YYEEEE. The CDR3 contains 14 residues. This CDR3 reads CASSLRQEGTEAFF. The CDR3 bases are TGTGCCAGCAGCTTGAGGCAGGAGGGGACTGAAGCTTTCTTT.

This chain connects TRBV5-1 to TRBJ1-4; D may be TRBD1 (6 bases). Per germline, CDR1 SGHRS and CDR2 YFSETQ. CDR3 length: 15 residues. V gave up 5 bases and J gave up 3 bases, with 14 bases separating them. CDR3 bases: TGCGCCAGCAGGCATACAGGGTCTGCTAATGAAAAACTGTTTTTT. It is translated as CASRHTGSANEKLFF.

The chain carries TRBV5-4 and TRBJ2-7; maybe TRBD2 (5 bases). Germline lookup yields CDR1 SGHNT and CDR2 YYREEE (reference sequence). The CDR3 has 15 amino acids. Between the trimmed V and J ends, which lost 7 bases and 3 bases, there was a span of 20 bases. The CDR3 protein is CASYPSPSGGYEQYF. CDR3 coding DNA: TGTGCCAGCTATCCTAGCCCGAGCGGAGGCTACGAGCAGTACTTC.

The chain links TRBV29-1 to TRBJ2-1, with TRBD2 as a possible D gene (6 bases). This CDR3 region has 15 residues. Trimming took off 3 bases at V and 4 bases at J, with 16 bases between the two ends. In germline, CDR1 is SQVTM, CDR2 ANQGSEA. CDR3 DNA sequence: TGCAGCGTTGAGTGGCGGGACCGGGGATACAATGAGCAGTTCTTC. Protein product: CSVEWRDRGYNEQFF.

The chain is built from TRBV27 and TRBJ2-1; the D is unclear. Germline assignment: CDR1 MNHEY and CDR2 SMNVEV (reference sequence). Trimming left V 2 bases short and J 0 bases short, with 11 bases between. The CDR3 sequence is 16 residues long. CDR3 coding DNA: TGTGCCAGCAGTTTAAGCCTCGTCGTCTCCTACAATGAGCAGTTCTTC. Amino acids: CASSLSLVVSYNEQFF.

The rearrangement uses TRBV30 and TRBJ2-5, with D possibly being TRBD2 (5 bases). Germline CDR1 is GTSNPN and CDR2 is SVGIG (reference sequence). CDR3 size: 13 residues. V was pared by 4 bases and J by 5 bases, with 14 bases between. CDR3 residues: CAWTEGGPETQYF. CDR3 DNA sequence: TGTGCCTGGACTGAGGGCGGCCCGGAGACCCAGTACTTC. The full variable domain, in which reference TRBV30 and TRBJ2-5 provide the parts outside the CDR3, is SQTIHQWPATLVQPVGSPLSLECTVEGTSNPNLYWYRQAAGRGLQLLFYSVGIGQISSEVPQNLSASRPQDRQFILSSKKLLLSDSGFYLCAWTEGGPETQYFGPGTRLLVL.

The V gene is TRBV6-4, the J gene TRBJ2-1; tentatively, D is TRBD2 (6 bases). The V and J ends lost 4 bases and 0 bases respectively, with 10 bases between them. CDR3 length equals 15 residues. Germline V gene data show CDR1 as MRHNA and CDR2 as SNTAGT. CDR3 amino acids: CASSVDGSSYNEQFF. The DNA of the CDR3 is TGTGCCAGCAGTGTGGACGGGAGCTCCTACAATGAGCAGTTCTTC.

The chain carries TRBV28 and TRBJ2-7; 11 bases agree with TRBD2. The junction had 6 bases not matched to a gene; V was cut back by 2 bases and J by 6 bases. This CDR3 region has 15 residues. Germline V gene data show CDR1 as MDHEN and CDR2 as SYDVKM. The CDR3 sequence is CASSLILAGAGEQYF. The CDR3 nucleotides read TGTGCCAGCAGTTTAATACTAGCGGGAGCAGGCGAGCAGTACTTC.

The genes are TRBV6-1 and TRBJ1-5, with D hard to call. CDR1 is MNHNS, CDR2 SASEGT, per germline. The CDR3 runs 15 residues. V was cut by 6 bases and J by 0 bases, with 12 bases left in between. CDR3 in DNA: TGTGCCAGCAGGACCGCGGTTTATAGCAATCAGCCCCAGCATTTT. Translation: CASRTAVYSNQPQHF.